These 16 T cell receptor beta chains originate from one sample sequenced in a study of human T cells and chemical hapten exposure. The time point here: patch test 3, about 24 weeks after DPC sensitization. Treatment meaning: therapeutic diphenylcyclopropenone sensitization with weekly scalp DPC. A single record per CDR3 protein comes from TCRdb applying MiXCR to the RACE reads. The sample lists 70,000 or so distinct CDR3 sequences; around 10% were seen once. The specimen comprised whole blood, sampled in connection with sensitization to the hapten diphenylcyclopropenone (DPC). The origin of the receptors is a woman aged 50 to 60 with alopecia areata. Some clones in this sample may be carry-over from other donors' samples.

In this sample, this clonotype turned up a few times. The chain couples TRBV7-2 to TRBJ2-3; D unclear. The CDR3 is made up of 15 amino acids. Trimming took 5 bases from V and 0 from J, leaving 12 bases between them. Germline V lookup: CDR1 SGHTA, CDR2 FQGNSA. The CDR3 DNA is TGTGCCAGCAGCCCATACATGACTAGCACAGATACGCAGTATTTT. It is translated as CASSPYMTSTDTQYF. The full variable domain, rest sourced from reference TRBV7-2 and TRBJ2-3, is GAGVSQSPSNKVTEKGKDVELRCDPISGHTALYWYRQSLGQGLEFLIYFQGNSAPDKSGLPSDRFSAERTGGSVSTLTIQRTQQEDSAVYLCASSPYMTSTDTQYFGPGTRLTVL.

This clonotype was counted ten times or more. The gene calls are TRBV7-8 and TRBJ2-7; 10 nucleotides align to TRBD1. Germline V gives CDR1 SGHVS, CDR2 FQNEAQ. The CDR3 is 14 residues long. Trimming took 1 base from V and 5 from J; bases not matched to a gene: 2. CDR3 coding DNA: TGTGCCAGCAGCTTAGTGACAGGGGGCCACGAGCAGTACTTC. As protein: CASSLVTGGHEQYF.

This clonotype was counted a few times. The gene calls are TRBV3-1 and TRBJ2-7; D remains unclear. CDR1 LGHDT and CDR2 YNNKEL come from the germline V gene (reference sequence). Between the trimmed V and J ends, which lost 5 bases and 6 bases, there was a span of 14 bases. This CDR3 region has 13 residues. The CDR3 here is CASSSNQASEQYF. Here the CDR3 DNA reads TGTGCCAGCAGCTCAAACCAGGCAAGCGAGCAGTACTTC.

This clonotype was counted at least ten times. V is TRBV4-1 and J is TRBJ2-1; TRBD1 aligns across 7 bases. Germline V CDR1 and CDR2: MGHRA, YSYEKL. The CDR3 loop spans 19 amino acids. V dropped 3 bases and J dropped 5; count of bases not matched to a gene: 19. In DNA, the CDR3 is TGCGCCAGCAGCCAGTCATACGGGACCGGGACAGAGTTCAACAATGAGCAGTTCTTC. Translating it yields CASSQSYGTGTEFNNEQFF.

This clonotype has a handful of counts. The chain employs TRBV12-3 or TRBV12-4 and TRBJ2-6; perhaps TRBD1 as D (6 bases). There are 15 residues in the CDR3. Trimming shortened V by 5 bases and J by 0 bases, and 8 bases separated the two germline ends. CDR3 protein: CASSKDSSGANVLTF. The CDR3 DNA is TGTGCCAGCAGTAAGGACAGCTCTGGGGCCAACGTCCTGACTTTC.

The chain has TRBV7-9 and TRBJ2-1; maybe TRBD1 (6 bases). The CDR3 totals 14 residues. Germline V gene lookup returns CDR1 SEHNR and CDR2 FQNEAQ (reference sequence). V dropped 5 bases and J dropped 2 bases, with 10 bases sitting between them. CDR3 DNA: TGTGCCAGCAGCCCGTCAGGGGCCTACAATGAGCAGTTCTTC. Protein sequence: CASSPSGAYNEQFF.

This clonotype was counted many times. This chain uses TRBV2 with TRBJ1-2, with D possibly matching TRBD1 (5 bases). CDR1 is SNHLY and CDR2 is FYNNEI in the germline V gene. Trimming stripped 6 bases from V and 9 bases from J, with 20 bases between. The length of the CDR3 is 14 residues. CDR3 amino acids: CASREAGTGDRYTF. Here the CDR3 DNA reads TGTGCCAGCAGGGAGGCCGGGACGGGGGATCGCTACACCTTC.

In this sample, this clonotype turned up a few times. The chain carries TRBV28 and TRBJ2-5, with D uncertain. Germline CDR1 and CDR2: MDHEN and SYDVKM. The CDR3 runs 13 residues. Trimming removed 3 bases from V and 0 bases from J, with 5 bases in between. The CDR3 nucleotides are TGTGCCAGCAGTTTGTGGGACCAAGAGACCCAGTACTTC. Translation: CASSLWDQETQYF.

This clonotype was seen at least ten times. V usage is TRBV20-1 and J usage is TRBJ1-1; no clear D gene. The CDR3 has 13 residues. Trimming stripped 4 bases from V and 3 bases from J, with 12 bases between. Germline V lookup: CDR1 DFQATT, CDR2 SNEGSKA (reference sequence). The CDR3 protein is CSAIKGGDTEAFF. In DNA form, the CDR3 reads TGCAGTGCTATAAAGGGAGGTGACACTGAAGCTTTCTTT.

This clonotype was seen ten or more times. V is TRBV14 and J is TRBJ1-2; D might be TRBD1 (6 bases). Germline V lookup: CDR1 SGHDN, CDR2 FVKESK. Trimming left V 5 bases short and J 2 bases short, with 9 bases between. The CDR3 extends over 13 amino acids. In nucleotides, the CDR3 is TGTGCCAGCAGCGAACAGGGCAACTATGGCTACACCTTC. Translated, it gives CASSEQGNYGYTF.

This clonotype was detected many times. J is TRBJ1-2 and V is TRBV12-3 or TRBV12-4, with a tentative D call TRBD1 (6 bases). Trimming took off 8 bases at V and 0 bases at J, with 13 bases between the two ends. This CDR3 is built from 14 residues. This chain's CDR3 is CASGVQGANYGYTF. In DNA, the CDR3 is TGTGCCAGCGGGGTACAGGGAGCTAACTATGGCTACACCTTC.

This clonotype was seen only a few times. This sequence joins TRBV7-2 and TRBJ2-3; D possibly corresponds to TRBD1 (5 bases). The V end lost 1 base, the J end lost 0 bases, and 11 bases lay between the germline ends. Germline V gene lookup returns CDR1 SGHTA and CDR2 FQGNSA. The CDR3 is 16 amino acids. The CDR3: CASSLGQGPSTDTQYF. Written as DNA, the CDR3 is TGTGCCAGCAGCTTAGGCCAGGGCCCTAGCACAGATACGCAGTATTTT.

There are many counts of this clonotype. V is TRBV5-1 and J is TRBJ2-2, with a weak D call TRBD2 (5 bases). This CDR3 has 16 residues. Looked up from germline, CDR1 is SGHRS and CDR2 is YFSETQ. V was cut by 0 bases and J by 0 bases, with 9 bases left in between. Written as DNA, the CDR3 is TGCGCCAGCAGCTTGGGGACGGGAACGAACACCGGGGAGCTGTTTTTT. It codes for CASSLGTGTNTGELFF.

This chain connects TRBV27 to TRBJ2-7, with TRBD2 matching over 8 bases. J was trimmed by 6 bases and V by 3 bases; bases with no gene match: 4. The germline V gene has CDR1 MNHEY and CDR2 SMNVEV (reference sequence). The CDR3 spans 13 residues. This CDR3 reads CASSFGGAREQYF. CDR3 nucleotides: TGTGCCAGCAGTTTCGGGGGGGCCCGCGAGCAGTACTTC.

Details on this clonotype: This may arise from a read error, as a much more abundant clone is one base away. J is TRBJ1-5 and V is TRBV6-6; no clear D. This CDR3 comprises 13 residues. The germline V gene has CDR1 MNHNY and CDR2 SVGAGI (reference sequence). Written as DNA, the CDR3 is TGTGGCAGCAGTTGGCCTAGCAATCAGCCCCAGCATTTT. Its translation: CGSSWPSNQPQHF.

The sample holds many counts of this clonotype. The chain links TRBV19 to TRBJ1-5; 7 nucleotides line up with TRBD1. The V and J ends lost 7 bases and 3 bases, in that order; junction bases with no gene match: 9. CDR1 is LNHDA, CDR2 SQIVND, per germline (reference sequence). This CDR3 comprises 15 residues. CDR3 residues: CASIPTGVPNQPQHF. Written as DNA, the CDR3 is TGTGCCAGTATTCCTACAGGGGTCCCCAATCAGCCCCAGCATTTT.